The 9 T cell receptor beta chains reported below all come from one sample, sequenced in a study of cytotoxic CD8 clonotypes in ibrutinib-treated CLL. The method was immunoSEQ multiplex PCR; TCRdb's version includes in-frame clones alone and lacks a portion of them. Counted here are around 70,000 clones, less than 95% occurring once; the ten biggest clones make up 3.1%. The sequencing used PBMCs, collected after 12 months of ibrutinib treatment. The receptors were gathered from a human donor with chronic lymphocytic leukemia.

Concerning this clone itself: Germline is not matched at one junction end, which may reflect a read error. The chain carries TRBV30 and TRBJ2-2; 7 nucleotides match TRBD2. The CDR3 covers 18 residues. Germline V CDR1 and CDR2: GTSNPN, SVGIG (reference sequence). The CDR3: CAWTLRMGVGGGTGELFF. The CDR3, as DNA: TGTGCTTGGACCCTACGGATGGGGGTTGGGGGGGGAACCGGGGAGCTGTTTTTT.

The chain is built from TRBV5-1 and TRBJ2-7; D uncertain. The germline V and J ends were trimmed by 4 bases and 2 bases, with 13 bases remaining between them. The CDR3 is 14 residues long. The V gene's germline CDR1 is SGHRS and CDR2 YFSETQ. The CDR3 reads CASSEPTAAYEQYF. CDR3 nucleotides: TGCGCCAGCAGCGAACCGACGGCAGCCTACGAGCAGTACTTC. The full variable domain, completed using reference TRBV5-1 and TRBJ2-7, is KAGVTQTPRYLIKTRGQQVTLSCSPISGHRSVSWYQQTPGQGLQFLFEYFSETQRNKGNFPGRFSGRQFSNSRSEMNVSTLELGDSALYLCASSEPTAAYEQYFGPGTRLTVT.

The chain carries TRBV6-5 and TRBJ2-5, with 8 bases fitting TRBD2. Germline V CDR1 and CDR2: MNHEY, SVGAGI. With 2 bases clipped from V and 4 bases from J, the junction kept 6 bases outside the gene matches. The CDR3 extends over 15 amino acids. Here the CDR3 reads CASSYNAGGSETQYF. Written as DNA, the CDR3 is TGTGCCAGCAGTTACAACGCGGGAGGTTCAGAGACCCAGTACTTC.

The chain employs TRBV2 and TRBJ1-1, with TRBD1 as a possible D gene (6 bases). Germline V gene lookup returns CDR1 SNHLY and CDR2 FYNNEI. The germline V and J ends were trimmed by 8 bases and 4 bases, with 17 bases remaining between them. CDR3 length: 14 residues. The DNA of the CDR3 is TGTGCCAGCCTAATGGTGAGGGGGGGCACTGAAGCTTTCTTT. Protein: CASLMVRGGTEAFF. The full variable domain, completed using reference TRBV2 and TRBJ1-1, is EPEVTQTPSHQVTQMGQEVILRCVPISNHLYFYWYRQILGQKVEFLVSFYNNEISEKSEIFDDQFSVERPDGSNFTLKIRSTKLEDSAMYFCASLMVRGGTEAFFGQGTRLTVV.

The sample holds one count of this clone. CDR3: CASSQFFGREEYGYTF. The CDR3, as DNA: TGTGCCAGCAGCCAATTTTTTGGCAGGGAGGAATATGGCTACACCTTC. The rearrangement links TRBV16 to TRBJ1-2; weak D call: TRBD1 (5 bases). Trimming cost V 1 base and J 5 bases, with 17 bases left between them. This CDR3 has 16 residues. Germline loops: CDR1 KGHSY, CDR2 FQNENV.

The chain combines TRBV11-2 with TRBJ2-7, with 9 bases aligning to TRBD1. Germline-derived CDR1 and CDR2 are SGHAT and FQNNGV. The J segment lost 2 bases and the V segment lost 0 bases, leaving 8 bases of the junction unmatched. The CDR3 is 17 residues long. Written as DNA, the CDR3 is TGTGCCAGCAGCTTAGACCTGTCGGGACAGGGTCCCTACGAGCAGTACTTC. Protein: CASSLDLSGQGPYEQYF.

Remarks on this clone: Other nucleotide sequences from this sample produce the same CDR3. The chain carries TRBV27 and TRBJ2-7; no clear D gene. This CDR3 contains 13 residues. Germline-derived CDR1 and CDR2 are MNHEY and SMNVEV (reference sequence). V was cut by 3 bases and J by 0 bases, with 6 bases left in between. CDR3 sequence (DNA): TGTGCCAGCAGTTTTGCTAGCTCCTACGAGCAGTACTTC. Protein sequence: CASSFASSYEQYF.

The table lists this clone with a few counts. The chain carries TRBV18 and TRBJ1-5; D is uncertain. The CDR3 has 13 residues. Germline assignment: CDR1 KGHSH and CDR2 LQKENI. V lost 5 bases and J 7 bases, leaving 12 bases between the germline ends. CDR3 DNA: TGTGCCAGCTCAATAACAACCGGGCAGCCCCAGCATTTT. This translates into CASSITTGQPQHF.

The chain uses TRBV19 and TRBJ1-3, with 7 positions matching TRBD1. Germline V gene lookup returns CDR1 LNHDA and CDR2 SQIVND (reference sequence). V trimming: 8 bases; J trimming: 0 bases; junction bases outside the gene matches: 4. CDR3 length: 14 residues. CDR3 residues: CASGWTGSGNTIYF. In DNA form, the CDR3 reads TGTGCCAGTGGTTGGACAGGCTCTGGAAACACCATATATTTT. The full variable domain, in which reference TRBV19 and TRBJ1-3 provide the parts outside the CDR3, is DGGITQSPKYLFRKEGQNVTLSCEQNLNHDAMYWYRQDPGQGLRLIYYSQIVNDFQKGDIAEGYSVSREKKESFPLTVTSAQKNPTAFYLCASGWTGSGNTIYFGEGSWLTVV.